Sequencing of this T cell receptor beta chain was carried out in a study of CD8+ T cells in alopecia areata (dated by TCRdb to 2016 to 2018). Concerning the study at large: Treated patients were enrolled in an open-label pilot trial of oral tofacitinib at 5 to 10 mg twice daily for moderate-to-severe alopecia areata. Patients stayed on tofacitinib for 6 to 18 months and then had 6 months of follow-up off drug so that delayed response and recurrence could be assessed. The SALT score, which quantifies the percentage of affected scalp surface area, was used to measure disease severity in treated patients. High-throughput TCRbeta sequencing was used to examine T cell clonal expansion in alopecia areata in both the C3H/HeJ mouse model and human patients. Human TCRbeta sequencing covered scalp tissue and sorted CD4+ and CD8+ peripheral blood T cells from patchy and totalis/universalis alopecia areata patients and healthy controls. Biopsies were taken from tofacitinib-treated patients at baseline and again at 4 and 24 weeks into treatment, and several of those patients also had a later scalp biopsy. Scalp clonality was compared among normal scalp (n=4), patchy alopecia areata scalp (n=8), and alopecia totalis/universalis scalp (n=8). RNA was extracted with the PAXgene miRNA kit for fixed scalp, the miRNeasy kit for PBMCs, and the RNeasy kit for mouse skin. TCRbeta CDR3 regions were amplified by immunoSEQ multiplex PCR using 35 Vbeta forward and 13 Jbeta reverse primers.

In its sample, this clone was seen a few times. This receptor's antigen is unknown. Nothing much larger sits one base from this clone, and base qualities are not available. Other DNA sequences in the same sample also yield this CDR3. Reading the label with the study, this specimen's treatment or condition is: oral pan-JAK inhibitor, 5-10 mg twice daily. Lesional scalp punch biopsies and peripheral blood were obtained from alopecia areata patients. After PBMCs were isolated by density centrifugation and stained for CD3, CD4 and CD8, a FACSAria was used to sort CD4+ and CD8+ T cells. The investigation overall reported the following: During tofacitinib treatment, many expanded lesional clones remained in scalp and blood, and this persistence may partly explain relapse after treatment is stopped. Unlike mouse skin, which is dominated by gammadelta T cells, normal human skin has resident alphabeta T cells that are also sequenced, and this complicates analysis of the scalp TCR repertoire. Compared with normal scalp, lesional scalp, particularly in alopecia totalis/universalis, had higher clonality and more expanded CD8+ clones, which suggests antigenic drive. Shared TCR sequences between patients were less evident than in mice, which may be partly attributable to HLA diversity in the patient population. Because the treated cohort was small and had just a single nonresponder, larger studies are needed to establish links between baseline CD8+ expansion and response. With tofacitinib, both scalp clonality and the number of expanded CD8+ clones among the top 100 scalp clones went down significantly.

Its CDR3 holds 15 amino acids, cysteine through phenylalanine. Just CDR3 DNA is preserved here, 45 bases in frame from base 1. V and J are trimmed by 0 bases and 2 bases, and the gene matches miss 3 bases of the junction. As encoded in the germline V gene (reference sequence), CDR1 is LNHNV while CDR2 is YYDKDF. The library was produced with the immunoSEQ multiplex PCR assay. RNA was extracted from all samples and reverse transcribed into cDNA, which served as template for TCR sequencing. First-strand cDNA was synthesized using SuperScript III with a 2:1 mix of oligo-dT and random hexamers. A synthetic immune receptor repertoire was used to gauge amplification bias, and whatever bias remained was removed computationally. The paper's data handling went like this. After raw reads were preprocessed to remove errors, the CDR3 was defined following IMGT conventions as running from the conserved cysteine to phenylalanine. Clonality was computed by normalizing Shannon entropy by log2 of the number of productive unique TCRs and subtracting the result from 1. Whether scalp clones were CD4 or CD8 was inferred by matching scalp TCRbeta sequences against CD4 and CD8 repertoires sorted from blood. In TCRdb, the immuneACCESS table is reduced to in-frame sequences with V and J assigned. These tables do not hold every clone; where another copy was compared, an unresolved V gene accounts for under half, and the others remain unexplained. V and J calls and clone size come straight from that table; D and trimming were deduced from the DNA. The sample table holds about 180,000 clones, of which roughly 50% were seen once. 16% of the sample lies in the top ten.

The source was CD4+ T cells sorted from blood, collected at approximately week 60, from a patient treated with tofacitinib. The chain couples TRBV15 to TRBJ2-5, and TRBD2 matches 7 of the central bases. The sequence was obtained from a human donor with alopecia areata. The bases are TGTGCCACCAGCAGAGACCCTAGCGGACAAGAGACCCAGTACTTC. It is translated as CATSRDPSGQETQYF.